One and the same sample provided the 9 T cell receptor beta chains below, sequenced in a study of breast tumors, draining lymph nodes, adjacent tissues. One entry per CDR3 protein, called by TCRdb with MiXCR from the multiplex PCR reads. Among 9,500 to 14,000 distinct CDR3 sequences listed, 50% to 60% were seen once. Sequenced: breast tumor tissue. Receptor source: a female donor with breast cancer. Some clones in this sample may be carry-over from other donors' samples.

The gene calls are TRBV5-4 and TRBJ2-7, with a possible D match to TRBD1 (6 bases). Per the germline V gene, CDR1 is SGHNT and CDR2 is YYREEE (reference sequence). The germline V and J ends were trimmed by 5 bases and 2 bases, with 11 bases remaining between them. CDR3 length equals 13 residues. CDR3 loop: CASSPGHPYEQYV. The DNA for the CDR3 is TGTGCCAGCAGTCCGGGACATCCCTACGAGCAGTACGTC.

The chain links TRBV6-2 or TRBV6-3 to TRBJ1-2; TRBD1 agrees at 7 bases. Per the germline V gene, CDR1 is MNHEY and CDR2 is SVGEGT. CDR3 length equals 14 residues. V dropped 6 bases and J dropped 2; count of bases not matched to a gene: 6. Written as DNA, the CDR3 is TGTGCCAGCAGATTTGCGGGACAGAACTATGGCTACACCTTC. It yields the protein CASRFAGQNYGYTF.

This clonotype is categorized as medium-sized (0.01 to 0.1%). CDR3 residues: CASSPNTGELFF. The CDR3 nucleotides read TGTGCCAGCTCACCCAACACCGGGGAGCTGTTTTTT. J is TRBJ2-2 and V is TRBV18; D unresolved. CDR1 KGHSH and CDR2 LQKENI come from the germline V gene. The CDR3 runs 12 residues. V was trimmed by 3 bases and J by 2 bases, leaving 1 base between them. The complete variable domain, with remaining parts taken from reference TRBV18 and TRBJ2-2, reads NAGVMQNPRHLVRRRGQEARLRCSPMKGHSHVYWYRQLPEEGLKFMVYLQKENIIDESGMPKERFSAEFPKEGPSILRIQQVVRGDSAAYFCASSPNTGELFFGEGSRLTVL.

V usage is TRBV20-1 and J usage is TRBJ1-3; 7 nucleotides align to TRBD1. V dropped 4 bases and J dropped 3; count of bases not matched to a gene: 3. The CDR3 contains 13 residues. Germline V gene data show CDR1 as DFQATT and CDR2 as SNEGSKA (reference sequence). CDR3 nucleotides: TGCAGTGCTATCCGGGACAGTGGAAACACCATATATTTT. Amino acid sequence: CSAIRDSGNTIYF.

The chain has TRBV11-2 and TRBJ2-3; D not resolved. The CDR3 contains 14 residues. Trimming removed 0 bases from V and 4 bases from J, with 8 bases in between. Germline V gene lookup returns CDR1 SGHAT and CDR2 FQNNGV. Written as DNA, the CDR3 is TGTGCCAGCAGCTTAGATGGTAACCCAGATACGCAGTATTTT. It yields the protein CASSLDGNPDTQYF.

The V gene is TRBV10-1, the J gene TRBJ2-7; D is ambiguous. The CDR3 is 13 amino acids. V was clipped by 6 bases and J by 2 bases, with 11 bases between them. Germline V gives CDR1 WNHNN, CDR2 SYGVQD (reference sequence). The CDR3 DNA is TGCGCCAGCAGGACCGGGCTAACCTACGAGCAGTACGTC. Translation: CASRTGLTYEQYV.

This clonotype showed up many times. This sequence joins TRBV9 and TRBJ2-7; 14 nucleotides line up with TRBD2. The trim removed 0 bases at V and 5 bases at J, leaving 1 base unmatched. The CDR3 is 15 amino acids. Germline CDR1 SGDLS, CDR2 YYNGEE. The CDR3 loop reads CASSVGGLAGDEQYF. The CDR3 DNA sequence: TGTGCCAGCAGCGTAGGGGGACTAGCGGGAGACGAGCAGTACTTC.

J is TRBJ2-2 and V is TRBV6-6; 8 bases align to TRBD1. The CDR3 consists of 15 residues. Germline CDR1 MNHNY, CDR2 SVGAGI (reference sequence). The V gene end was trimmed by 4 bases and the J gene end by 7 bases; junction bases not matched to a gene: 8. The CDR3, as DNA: TGTGCCAGCAGTTCCAGGACAGGGCAGGGCGGGGAGCTGTTTTTT. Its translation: CASSSRTGQGGELFF.

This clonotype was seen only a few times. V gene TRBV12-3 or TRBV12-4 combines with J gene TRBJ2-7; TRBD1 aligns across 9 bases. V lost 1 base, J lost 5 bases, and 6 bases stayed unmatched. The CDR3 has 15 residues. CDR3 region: CASSLGAGQGHEQYF. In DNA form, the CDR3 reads TGTGCCAGCAGTTTAGGCGCGGGACAGGGCCACGAGCAGTACTTC.